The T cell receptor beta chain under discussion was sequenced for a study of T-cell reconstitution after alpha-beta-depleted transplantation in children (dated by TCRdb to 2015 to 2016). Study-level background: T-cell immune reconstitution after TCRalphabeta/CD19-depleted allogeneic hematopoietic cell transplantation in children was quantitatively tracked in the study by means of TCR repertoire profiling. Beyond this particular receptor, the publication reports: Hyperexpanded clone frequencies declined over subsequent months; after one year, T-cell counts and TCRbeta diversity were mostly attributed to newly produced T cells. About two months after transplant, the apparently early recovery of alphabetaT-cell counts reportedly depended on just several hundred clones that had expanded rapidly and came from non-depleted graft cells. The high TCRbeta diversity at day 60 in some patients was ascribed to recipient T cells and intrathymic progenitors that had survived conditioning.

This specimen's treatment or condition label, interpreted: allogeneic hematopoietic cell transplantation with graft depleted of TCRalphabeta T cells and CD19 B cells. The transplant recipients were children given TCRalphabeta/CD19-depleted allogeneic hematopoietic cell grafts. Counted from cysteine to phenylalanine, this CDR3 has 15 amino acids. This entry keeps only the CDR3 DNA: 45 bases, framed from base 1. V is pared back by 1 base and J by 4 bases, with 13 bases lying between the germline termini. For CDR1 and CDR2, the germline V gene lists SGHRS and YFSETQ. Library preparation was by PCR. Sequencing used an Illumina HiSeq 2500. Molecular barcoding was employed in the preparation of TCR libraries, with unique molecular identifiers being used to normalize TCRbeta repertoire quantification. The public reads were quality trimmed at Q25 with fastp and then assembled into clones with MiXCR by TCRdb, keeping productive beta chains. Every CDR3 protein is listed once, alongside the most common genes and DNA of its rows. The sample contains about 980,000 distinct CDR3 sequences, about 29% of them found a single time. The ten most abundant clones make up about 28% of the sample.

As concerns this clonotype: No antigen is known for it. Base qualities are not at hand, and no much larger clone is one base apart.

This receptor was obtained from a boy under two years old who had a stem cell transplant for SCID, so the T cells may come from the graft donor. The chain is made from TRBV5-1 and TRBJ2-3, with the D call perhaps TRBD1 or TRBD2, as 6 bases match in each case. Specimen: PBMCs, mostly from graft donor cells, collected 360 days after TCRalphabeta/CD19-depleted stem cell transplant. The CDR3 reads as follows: CASSLTGANPDTQYF. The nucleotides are TGCGCCAGCAGCTTGACGGGGGCCAACCCAGATACGCAGTATTTT.